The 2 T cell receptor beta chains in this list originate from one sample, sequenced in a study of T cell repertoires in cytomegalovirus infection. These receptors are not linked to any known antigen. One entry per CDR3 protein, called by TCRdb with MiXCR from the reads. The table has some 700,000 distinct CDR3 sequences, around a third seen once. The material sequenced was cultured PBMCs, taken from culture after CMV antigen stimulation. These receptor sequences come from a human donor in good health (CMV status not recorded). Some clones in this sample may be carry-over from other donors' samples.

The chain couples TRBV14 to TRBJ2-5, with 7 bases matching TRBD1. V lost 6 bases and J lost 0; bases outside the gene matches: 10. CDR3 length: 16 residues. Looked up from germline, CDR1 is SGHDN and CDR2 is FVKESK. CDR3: CASSRGLTGYQETQYF. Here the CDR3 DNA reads TGTGCCAGCAGTCGCGGATTGACAGGGTACCAAGAGACCCAGTACTTC.

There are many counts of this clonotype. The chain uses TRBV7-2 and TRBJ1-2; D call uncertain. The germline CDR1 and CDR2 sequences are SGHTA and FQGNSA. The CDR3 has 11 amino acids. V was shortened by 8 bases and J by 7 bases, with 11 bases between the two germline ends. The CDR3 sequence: CASGLLSGYTF. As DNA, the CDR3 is TGTGCCAGCGGACTTTTGAGTGGCTACACCTTC.